Below, 2 T cell receptor beta chains from the same sample are listed, as sequenced in a study of graft-versus-host responses after intestinal transplantation. Data came from immunoSEQ multiplex PCR; TCRdb stores just in-frame clones and leaves some out. The table includes about 57,000 clones, 70% to 90% detected once. The sequencing here drew on PBMCs, taken 26 days after transplant. These receptors were obtained from a human patient who received an intestinal transplant, so some T cells may come from the graft donor.

The chain uses TRBV5-4 and TRBJ2-4; the match to TRBD2 covers 7 bases. CDR3 length: 15 amino acids. With V trimmed by 2 bases and J by 6 bases, 8 bases remained unmatched. Germline CDR1 SGHNT, CDR2 YYREEE (reference sequence). CDR3 sequence reads: CASSFIGGGVNIQYF. In nucleotides, the CDR3 is TGTGCCAGCAGCTTTATTGGGGGAGGGGTAAACATTCAGTACTTC. Together with reference TRBV5-4 and TRBJ2-4, the CDR3 gives the full variable domain: ETGVTQSPTHLIKTRGQQVTLRCSSQSGHNTVSWYQQALGQGPQFIFQYYREEENGRGNFPPRFSGLQFPNYSSELNVNALELDDSALYLCASSFIGGGVNIQYFGAGTRLSVL.

This clone showed up just a few times. J is TRBJ1-4 and V is TRBV6-6; TRBD1 agrees at 7 bases. Germline V CDR1 and CDR2: MNHNY, SVGAGI (reference sequence). J gave up 3 bases and V 8 bases, and 9 bases lay outside the gene matches. This CDR3 has 15 residues. CDR3 protein: CASVGVGTANEKLFF. The CDR3 bases are TGTGCCAGCGTGGGGGTCGGGACAGCTAATGAAAAACTGTTTTTT.